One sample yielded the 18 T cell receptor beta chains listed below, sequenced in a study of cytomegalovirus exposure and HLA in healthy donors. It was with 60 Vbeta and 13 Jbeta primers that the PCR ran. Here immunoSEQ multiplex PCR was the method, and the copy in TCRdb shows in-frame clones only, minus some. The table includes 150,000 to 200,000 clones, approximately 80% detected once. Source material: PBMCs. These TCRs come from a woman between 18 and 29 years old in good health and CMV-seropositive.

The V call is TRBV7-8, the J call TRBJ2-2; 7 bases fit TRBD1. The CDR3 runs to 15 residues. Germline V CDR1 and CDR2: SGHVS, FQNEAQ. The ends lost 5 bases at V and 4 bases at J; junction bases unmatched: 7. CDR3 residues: CASSPRGQTTGELFF. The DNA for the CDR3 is TGTGCCAGCAGCCCTAGGGGGCAGACCACCGGGGAGCTGTTTTTT.

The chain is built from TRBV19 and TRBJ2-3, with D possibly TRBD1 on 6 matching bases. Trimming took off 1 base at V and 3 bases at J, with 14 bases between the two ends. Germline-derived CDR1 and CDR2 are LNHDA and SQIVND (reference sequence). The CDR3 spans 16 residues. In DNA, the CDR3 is TGTGCCAGTAGTATAGGTGTCGGCAGGGGTACAGATACGCAGTATTTT. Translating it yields CASSIGVGRGTDTQYF.

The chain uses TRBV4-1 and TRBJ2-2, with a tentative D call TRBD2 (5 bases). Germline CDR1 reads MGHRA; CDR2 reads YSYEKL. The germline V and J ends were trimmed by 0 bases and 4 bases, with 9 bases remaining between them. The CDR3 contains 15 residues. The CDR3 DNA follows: TGCGCCAGCAGCCAAGACGGTCTAGCCACCGGGGAGCTGTTTTTT. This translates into CASSQDGLATGELFF.

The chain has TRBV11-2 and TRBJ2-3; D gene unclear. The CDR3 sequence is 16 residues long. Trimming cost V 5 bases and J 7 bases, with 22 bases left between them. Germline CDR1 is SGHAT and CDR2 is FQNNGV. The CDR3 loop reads CASSLSFQEPPHTQYF. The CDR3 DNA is TGTGCCAGCAGCCTCAGCTTCCAGGAACCCCCTCATACGCAGTATTTT.

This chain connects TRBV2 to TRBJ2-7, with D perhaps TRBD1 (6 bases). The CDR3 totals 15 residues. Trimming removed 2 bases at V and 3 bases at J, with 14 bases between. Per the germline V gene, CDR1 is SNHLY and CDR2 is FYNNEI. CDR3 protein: CASSESQGKFYEQYF. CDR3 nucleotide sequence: TGTGCCAGCAGTGAATCGCAGGGGAAATTCTACGAGCAGTACTTC.

The CDR3 DNA sequence: TGTGCCAGCAGCTTCCCCGGGTCCCAAGAGACCCAGTACTTC. Its protein is CASSFPGSQETQYF. V usage is TRBV5-4 and J usage is TRBJ2-5; D not certain. V lost 2 bases and J lost 1, with 9 bases in between. Per the germline V gene, CDR1 is SGHNT and CDR2 is YYREEE (reference sequence). This CDR3 has 14 amino acids. The complete variable domain, with remaining parts taken from reference TRBV5-4 and TRBJ2-5, reads ETGVTQSPTHLIKTRGQQVTLRCSSQSGHNTVSWYQQALGQGPQFIFQYYREEENGRGNFPPRFSGLQFPNYSSELNVNALELDDSALYLCASSFPGSQETQYFGPGTRLLVL.

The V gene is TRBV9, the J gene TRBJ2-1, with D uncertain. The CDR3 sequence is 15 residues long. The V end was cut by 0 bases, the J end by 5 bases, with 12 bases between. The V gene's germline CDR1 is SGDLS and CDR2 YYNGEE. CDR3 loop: CASSVVSKHHNEQFF. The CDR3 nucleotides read TGTGCCAGCAGCGTAGTATCCAAACATCACAATGAGCAGTTCTTC.

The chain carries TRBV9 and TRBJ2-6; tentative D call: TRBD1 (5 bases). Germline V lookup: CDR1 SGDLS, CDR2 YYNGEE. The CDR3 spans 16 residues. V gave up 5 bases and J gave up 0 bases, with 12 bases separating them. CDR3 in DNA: TGTGCCAGCAGTTACGGACACCTCTCTGGGGCCAACGTCCTGACTTTC. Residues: CASSYGHLSGANVLTF. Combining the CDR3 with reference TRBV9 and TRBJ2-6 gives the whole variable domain DSGVTQTPKHLITATGQRVTLRCSPRSGDLSVYWYQQSLDQGLQFLIQYYNGEERAKGNILERFSAQQFPDLHSELNLSSLELGDSALYFCASSYGHLSGANVLTFGAGSRLTVL.

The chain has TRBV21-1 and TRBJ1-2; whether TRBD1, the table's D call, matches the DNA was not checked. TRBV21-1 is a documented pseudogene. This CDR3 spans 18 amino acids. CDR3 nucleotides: TGTGCCAGCAGTGGGACACCGAACTCCGGGACAGGGGACCGGGGCTACACCTTC. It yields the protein CASSGTPNSGTGDRGYTF.

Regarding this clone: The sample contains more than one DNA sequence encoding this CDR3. The chain's CDR3 is CASRPGINNEQFF. For the CDR3, the DNA is TGCGCCAGCAGACCAGGGATAAACAATGAGCAGTTCTTC. The genes are TRBV5-1 and TRBJ2-1, with D tentatively TRBD1 (5 bases). V lost 5 bases and J lost 5, with 11 bases in between. CDR1 and CDR2 (germline): SGHRS, YFSETQ. The CDR3 is 13 residues long.

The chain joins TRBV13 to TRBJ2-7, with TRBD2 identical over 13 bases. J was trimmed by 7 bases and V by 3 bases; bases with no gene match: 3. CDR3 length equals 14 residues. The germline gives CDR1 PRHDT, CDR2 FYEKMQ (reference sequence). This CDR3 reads CASSLTSGGLEQYV. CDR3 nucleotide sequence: TGTGCCAGCAGCTTGACTAGCGGGGGGTTAGAGCAGTACGTC.

The CDR3 loop reads CASTTVLAGASGDQETQYF. The DNA for the CDR3 is TGCGCCAGCACTACCGTATTAGCGGGGGCTAGCGGGGACCAAGAGACCCAGTACTTC. J is TRBJ2-5 and V is TRBV23-1, with 9 nucleotides matching TRBD2. TRBV23-1 falls under the ORF class, with uncertain function. The ends lost 7 bases at V and 0 bases at J; junction bases unmatched: 18. There are 19 residues in the CDR3.

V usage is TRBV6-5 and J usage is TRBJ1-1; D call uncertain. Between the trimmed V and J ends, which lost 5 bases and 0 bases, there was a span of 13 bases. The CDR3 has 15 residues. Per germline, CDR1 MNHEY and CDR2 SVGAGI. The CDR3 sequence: CASSPTLRVNTEAFF. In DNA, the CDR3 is TGTGCCAGCAGTCCAACATTGAGGGTGAACACTGAAGCTTTCTTT.

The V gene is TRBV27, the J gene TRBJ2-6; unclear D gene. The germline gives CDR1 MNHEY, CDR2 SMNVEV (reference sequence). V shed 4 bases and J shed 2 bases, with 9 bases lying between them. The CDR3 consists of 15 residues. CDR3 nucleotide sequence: TGTGCCAGCAGTTCACATCTAGCTGGGGCCAACGTCCTGACTTTC. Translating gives CASSSHLAGANVLTF.

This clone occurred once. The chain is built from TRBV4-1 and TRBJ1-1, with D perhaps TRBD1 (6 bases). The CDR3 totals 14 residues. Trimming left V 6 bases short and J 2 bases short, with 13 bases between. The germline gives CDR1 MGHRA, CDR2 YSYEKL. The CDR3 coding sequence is TGCGCCAGCAGACTGACAGGTTTAAACACTGAAGCTTTCTTT. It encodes CASRLTGLNTEAFF.

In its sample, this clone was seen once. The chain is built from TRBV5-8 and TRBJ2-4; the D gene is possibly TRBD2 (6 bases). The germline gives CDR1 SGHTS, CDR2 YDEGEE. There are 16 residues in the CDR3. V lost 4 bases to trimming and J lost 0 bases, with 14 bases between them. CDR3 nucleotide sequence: TGTGCCAGCAGCGGCGGGACGCTGTTAGCCAAAAACATTCAGTACTTC. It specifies CASSGGTLLAKNIQYF.

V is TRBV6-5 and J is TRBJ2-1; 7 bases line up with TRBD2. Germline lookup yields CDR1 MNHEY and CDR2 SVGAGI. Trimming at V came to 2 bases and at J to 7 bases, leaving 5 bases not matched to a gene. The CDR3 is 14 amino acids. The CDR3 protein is CASSYQRGKNEQFF. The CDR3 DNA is TGTGCCAGCAGTTACCAGCGGGGTAAAAATGAGCAGTTCTTC.

The CDR3 DNA follows: TGTGCCAGCAGCTTAGTTGGTAGCACCGGGGAGCTGTTTTTT. It specifies CASSLVGSTGELFF. This chain joins TRBV7-2 and TRBJ2-2; D unresolved. Germline values: CDR1 SGHTA, CDR2 FQGNSA. Trimming removed 1 base at V and 4 bases at J, with 7 bases between. There are 14 residues in the CDR3.